A selection of T cell receptor beta chains follows, all from one sample in a study of naive and memory T cell subsets. MiXCR was run by TCRdb on the UMI-ligation and nested PCR reads, yielding one entry per CDR3 protein. The sample holds approximately 140,000 distinct CDR3 sequences, 17% seen once. The sample comprised naive CD4+ T cells from blood. The receptors were gathered from a human donor in good health. Both conserved end residues are part of each CDR3. Each record gives: J gene, V gene, clone size, CDR3 protein. Not every row has a clone size; where given, it reads once, few, many or a size class.

>TRBJ2-7|TRBV29-1|few
CSVCNLLTYEQYF
>TRBJ2-7|TRBV20-1|.
CSASTPGHSYEQYF
>TRBJ2-1|TRBV28|.
CASSPPGSGANEQFF
>TRBJ2-1|TRBV19|.
CASSIVGTGDGNEQFF
>TRBJ1-3|TRBV10-3|.
CVISESGGLSGNTIYF
>TRBJ2-3|TRBV6-5|few
CASRRGLSTDTQYF
>TRBJ2-3|TRBV7-9|many
CASSPTDTQYF
>TRBJ2-5|TRBV2|few
CASSPTSVTQYF
>TRBJ1-5|TRBV2|few
CASHRGQGMSNQPQHF
>TRBJ1-1|TRBV19|few
CASSMVNTEAFF
>TRBJ1-5|TRBV12-3/TRBV12-4|few
CASSPDRVEQPQHF
>TRBJ1-4|TRBV12-3/TRBV12-4|.
CASSLRDRGRVKLFF
>TRBJ2-1|TRBV7-9|many
CASSLDRGISSGDRDKSSYNEQFF
>TRBJ2-4|TRBV6-5|.
CASSADRGFIQYF
>TRBJ2-7|TRBV28|.
CASSLNSAGADEQYF
>TRBJ2-4|TRBV20-1|.
CSAPDRDIQYF
>TRBJ1-1|TRBV20-1|few
CSARGGADTEAFF
>TRBJ2-5|TRBV6-2/TRBV6-3|.
CASSDLEQETQYF
>TRBJ1-3|TRBV5-6|.
CASSPRFISGNTIYF
>TRBJ2-3|TRBV20-1|few
CSAQGQVGEDTQYF
>TRBJ1-2|TRBV29-1|few
CSVDQGAGGYTF
>TRBJ2-3|TRBV6-2/TRBV6-3|.
CASSRDVDTQYF
>TRBJ2-7|TRBV25-1|.
CASSEPGPSYEQYF
>TRBJ1-2|TRBV12-3/TRBV12-4|.
CASSYSDYGYTF
>TRBJ1-3|TRBV20-1|few
CSANEASSGNTIYF
>TRBJ1-5|TRBV3-1|few
CASSQSRGVGNQPQHF
>TRBJ2-7|TRBV11-2|few
CASSLEVSGRTYEQYF
>TRBJ1-1|TRBV20-1|many
CSARVAGGRNTEAFF
>TRBJ2-6|TRBV29-1|.
CSALGGYAGANVLTF
>TRBJ2-4|TRBV2|.
CASSVKGGDIQYF
>TRBJ1-1|TRBV20-1|few
CSARGRPALNTEAFF
>TRBJ2-7|TRBV5-1|.
CASSRDSSSDEQYF
>TRBJ2-1|TRBV15|few
CATSRDRWGGLAGVNEQFF
>TRBJ2-6|TRBV6-2/TRBV6-3|few
CASSFSDRALRSSGANVLTF
>TRBJ2-7|TRBV20-1|.
CSARYAGTFYEQYF
>TRBJ1-2|TRBV27|.
CASSFGRTDPYGYTF
>TRBJ1-3|TRBV4-1|few
CASSQDLRGFSGNTIYF
>TRBJ2-1|TRBV5-1|few
CASRVAGGPLNEQFF
>TRBJ2-2|TRBV6-1|few
CASNAGGLAPTGELFF
>TRBJ2-7|TRBV6-6|few
CASSEVRSYEQYF
>TRBJ2-2|TRBV7-8|few
CASRTLGAPLGSTGELFF
>TRBJ2-3|TRBV7-2|.
CASSPRPPSGPDTQYF
>TRBJ1-6|TRBV20-1|.
CSARDDSQGRSPLHF
>TRBJ2-3|TRBV29-1|.
CSAQTGTDTQYF
>TRBJ2-1|TRBV3-1|few
CASSPSGLAGGSSYNEQFF
>TRBJ1-5|TRBV2|few
CASRDRGYQPQHF
>TRBJ2-7|TRBV18|once
CASSQTQQVLGGEQYF
>TRBJ2-1|TRBV5-1|.
CASSAGLAGGRNNEQFF
>TRBJ2-1|TRBV3-1|few
CASSQGTGGRNEQFF
>TRBJ1-2|TRBV10-3|.
CAISANTGTGDSGYTF
>TRBJ2-5|TRBV7-2|many
CASSLQLAGGQETQYF
>TRBJ1-5|TRBV12-3/TRBV12-4|.
CASSSGQGNQPQHF
>TRBJ2-1|TRBV6-6|few
CASSYSFLAGRDEQFF
>TRBJ2-7|TRBV6-1|.
CARGEGYEQYF
>TRBJ1-6|TRBV12-3/TRBV12-4|few
CASSLAPGALHF
>TRBJ2-7|TRBV28|many
CASNLDSYEQYF
>TRBJ2-7|TRBV6-2/TRBV6-3|many
CASRDRGIYEQYF
>TRBJ2-2|TRBV24-1|many
CATSDTSGNTGELFF